The source of this T cell receptor beta chain is a study of T cells in localized non-small cell lung cancer. Notes on the study in general: Higher adjacent-lung clonality was associated with shorter survival. In adjacent lung appeared a median around 54 of the top 100 tumor clones.

Germline CDR1 and CDR2: LGHNA and YNFKEQ. The CDR3 contains 15 residues. V dropped 6 bases and J dropped 5 bases, with 19 bases sitting between them. Comments on this clone: What it binds is not known.

TCRdb keeps only in-frame clones here, not all; method: immunoSEQ multiplex PCR. The data hold roughly 24,000 clones, with 80% to 95% observed a single time. Sequenced here: peripheral blood, sampled before any cancer treatment. The sequence was obtained from a female donor of 60 years or more with stage II squamous cell lung carcinoma. This rearrangement joins TRBV4-2 to TRBJ2-5; weak D call: TRBD2 (7 bases). The CDR3 bases are TGTGCCAGCAGAAGGTCGGCGGGGGCGAGGGAGACCCAGTACTTC. Protein product: CASRRSAGARETQYF.